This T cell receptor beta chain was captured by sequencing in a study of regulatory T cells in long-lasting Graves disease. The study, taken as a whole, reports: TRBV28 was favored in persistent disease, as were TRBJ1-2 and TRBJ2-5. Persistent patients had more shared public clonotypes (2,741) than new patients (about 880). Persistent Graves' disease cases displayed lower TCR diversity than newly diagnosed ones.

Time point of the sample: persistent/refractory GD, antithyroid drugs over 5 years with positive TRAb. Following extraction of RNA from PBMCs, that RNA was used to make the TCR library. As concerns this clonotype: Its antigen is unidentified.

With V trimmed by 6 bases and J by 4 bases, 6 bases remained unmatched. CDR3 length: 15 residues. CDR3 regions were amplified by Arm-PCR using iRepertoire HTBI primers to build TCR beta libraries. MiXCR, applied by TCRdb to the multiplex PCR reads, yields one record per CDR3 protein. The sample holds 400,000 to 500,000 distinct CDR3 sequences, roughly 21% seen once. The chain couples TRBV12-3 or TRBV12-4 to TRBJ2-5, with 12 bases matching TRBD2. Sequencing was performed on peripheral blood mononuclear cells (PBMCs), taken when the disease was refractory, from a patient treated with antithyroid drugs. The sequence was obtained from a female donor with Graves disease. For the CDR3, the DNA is TGTGCCAGCAGCCCCTCTAGCGGGGGGGGAGAGACCCAGTACTTC. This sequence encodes CASSPSSGGGETQYF.